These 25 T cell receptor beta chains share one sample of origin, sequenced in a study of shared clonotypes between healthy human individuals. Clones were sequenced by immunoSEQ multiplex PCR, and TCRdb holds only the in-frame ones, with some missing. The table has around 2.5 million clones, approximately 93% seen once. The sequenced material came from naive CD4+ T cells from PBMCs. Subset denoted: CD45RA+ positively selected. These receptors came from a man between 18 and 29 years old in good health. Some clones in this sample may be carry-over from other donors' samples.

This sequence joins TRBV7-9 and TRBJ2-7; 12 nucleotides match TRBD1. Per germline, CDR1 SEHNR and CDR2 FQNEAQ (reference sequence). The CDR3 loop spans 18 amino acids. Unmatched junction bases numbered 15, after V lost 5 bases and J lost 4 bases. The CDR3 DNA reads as TGTGCCAGCAGCCAGGGACAGGGGGCTAAGACTAGCGTGTACGAGCAGTACTTC. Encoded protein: CASSQGQGAKTSVYEQYF.

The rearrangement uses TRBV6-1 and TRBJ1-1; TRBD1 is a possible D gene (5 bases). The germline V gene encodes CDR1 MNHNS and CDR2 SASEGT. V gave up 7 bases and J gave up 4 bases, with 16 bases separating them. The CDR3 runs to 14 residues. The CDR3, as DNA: TGTGCCAGCATGAAACGGGGGTCTGGCACTGAAGCTTTCTTT. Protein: CASMKRGSGTEAFF.

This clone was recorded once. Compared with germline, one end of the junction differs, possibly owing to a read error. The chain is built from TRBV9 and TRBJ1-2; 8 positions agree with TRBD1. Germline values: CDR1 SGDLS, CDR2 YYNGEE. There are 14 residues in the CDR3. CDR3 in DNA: TGTGCCGGCAGCCTCGGACAGGGTAACTATGGCTACACCTTC. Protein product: CAGSLGQGNYGYTF.

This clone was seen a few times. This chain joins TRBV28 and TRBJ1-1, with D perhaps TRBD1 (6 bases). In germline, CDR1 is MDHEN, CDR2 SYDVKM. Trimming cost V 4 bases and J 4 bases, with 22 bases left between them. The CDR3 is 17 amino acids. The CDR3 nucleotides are TGTGCCAGCAGTTCTTACCGGGACACAGAATTCAGCACTGAAGCTTTCTTT. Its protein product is CASSSYRDTEFSTEAFF.

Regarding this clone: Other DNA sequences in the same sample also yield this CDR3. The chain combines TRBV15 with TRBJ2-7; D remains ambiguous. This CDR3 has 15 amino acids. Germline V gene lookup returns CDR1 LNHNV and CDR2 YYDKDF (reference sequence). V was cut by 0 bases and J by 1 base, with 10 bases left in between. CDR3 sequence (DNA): TGTGCCACCAGCAGAGATAGAGCAGCGTCCTACGAGCAGTACTTC. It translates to CATSRDRAASYEQYF. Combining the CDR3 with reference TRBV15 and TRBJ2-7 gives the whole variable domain DAMVIQNPRYQVTQFGKPVTLSCSQTLNHNVMYWYQQKSSQAPKLLFHYYDKDFNNEADTPDNFQSRRPNTSFCFLDIRSPGLGDTAMYLCATSRDRAASYEQYFGPGTRLTVT.

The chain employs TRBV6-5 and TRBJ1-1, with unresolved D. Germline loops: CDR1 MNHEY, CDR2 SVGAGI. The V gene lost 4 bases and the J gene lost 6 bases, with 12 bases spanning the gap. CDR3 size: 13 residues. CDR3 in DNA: TGTGCCAGCAGTTCACGAGGGTATGCTGAAGCTTTCTTT. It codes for CASSSRGYAEAFF.

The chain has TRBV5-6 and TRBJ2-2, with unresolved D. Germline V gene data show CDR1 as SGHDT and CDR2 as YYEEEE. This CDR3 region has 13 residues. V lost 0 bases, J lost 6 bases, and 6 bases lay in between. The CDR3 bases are TGTGCCAGCAGCTTGGTGGGCCCCGGGGAGCTGTTTTTT. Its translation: CASSLVGPGELFF.

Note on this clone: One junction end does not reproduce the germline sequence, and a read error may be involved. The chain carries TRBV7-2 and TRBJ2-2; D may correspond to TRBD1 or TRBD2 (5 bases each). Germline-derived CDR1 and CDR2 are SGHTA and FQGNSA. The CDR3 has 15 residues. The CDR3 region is CASSYYGTAAGELLF. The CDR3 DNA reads TGTGCCAGCAGCTACTACGGGACGGCGGCCGGGGAGCTGCTTTTT.

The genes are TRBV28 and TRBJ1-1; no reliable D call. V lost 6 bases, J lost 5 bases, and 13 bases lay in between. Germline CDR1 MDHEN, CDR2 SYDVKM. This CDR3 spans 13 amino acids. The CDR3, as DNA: TGTGCCAGCAGGCCTCGTAGGAGAACTGAAGCTTTCTTT. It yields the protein CASRPRRRTEAFF.

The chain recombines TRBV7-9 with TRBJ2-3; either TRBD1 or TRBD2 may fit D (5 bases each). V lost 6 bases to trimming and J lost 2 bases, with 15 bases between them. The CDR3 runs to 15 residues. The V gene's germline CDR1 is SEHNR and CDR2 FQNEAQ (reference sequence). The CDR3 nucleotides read TGTGCCAGCAGACCCGGGACCTGGACCACAGATACGCAGTATTTT. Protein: CASRPGTWTTDTQYF. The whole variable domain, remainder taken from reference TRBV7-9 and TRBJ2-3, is DTGVSQNPRHKITKRGQNVTFRCDPISEHNRLYWYRQTLGQGPEFLTYFQNEAQLEKSRLLSDRFSAERPKGSFSTLEIQRTEQGDSAMYLCASRPGTWTTDTQYFGPGTRLTVL.

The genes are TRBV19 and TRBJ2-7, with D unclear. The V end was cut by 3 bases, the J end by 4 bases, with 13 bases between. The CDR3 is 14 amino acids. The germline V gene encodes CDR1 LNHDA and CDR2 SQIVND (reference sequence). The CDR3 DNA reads TGTGCCAGTAGTATTTCTGGTTCTAGGTACGAGCAGTACTTC. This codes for CASSISGSRYEQYF.

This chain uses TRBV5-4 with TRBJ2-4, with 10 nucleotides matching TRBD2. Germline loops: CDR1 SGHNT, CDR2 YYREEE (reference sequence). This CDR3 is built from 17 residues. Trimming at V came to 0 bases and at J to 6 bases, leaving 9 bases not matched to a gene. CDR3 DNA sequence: TGTGCCAGCAGCTTGGGGTCGGCTAGCGGGAGACGAAACATTCAGTACTTC. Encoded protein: CASSLGSASGRRNIQYF.

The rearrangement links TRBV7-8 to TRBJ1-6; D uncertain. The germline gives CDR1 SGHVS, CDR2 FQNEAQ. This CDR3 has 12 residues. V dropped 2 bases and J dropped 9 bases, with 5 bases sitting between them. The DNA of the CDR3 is TGTGCCAGCAGCTTAAAGTCTTCACCCCTCCACTTT. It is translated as CASSLKSSPLHF.

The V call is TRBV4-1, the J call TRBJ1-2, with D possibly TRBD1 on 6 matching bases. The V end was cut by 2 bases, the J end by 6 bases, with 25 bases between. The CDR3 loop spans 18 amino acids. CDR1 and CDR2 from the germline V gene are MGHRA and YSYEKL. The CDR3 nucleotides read TGCGCCAGCAGCCAACCCATCGCCGACCACAGGGCGCTGCATGGCTACACCTTC. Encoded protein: CASSQPIADHRALHGYTF.

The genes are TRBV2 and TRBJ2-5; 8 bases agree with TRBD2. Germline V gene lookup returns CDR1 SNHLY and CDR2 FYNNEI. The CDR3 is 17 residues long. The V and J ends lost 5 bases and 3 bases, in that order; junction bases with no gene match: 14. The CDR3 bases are TGTGCCAGCAGTTCGGAACGGGGGGGCGCGTTTAAAGAGACCCAGTACTTC. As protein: CASSSERGGAFKETQYF.

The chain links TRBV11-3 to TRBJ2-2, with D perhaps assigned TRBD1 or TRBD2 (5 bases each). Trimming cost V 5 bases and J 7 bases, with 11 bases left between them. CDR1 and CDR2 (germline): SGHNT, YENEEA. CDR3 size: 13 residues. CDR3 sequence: CASSRDGNGELFF. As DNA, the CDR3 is TGTGCCAGCAGCCGGGACGGGAACGGGGAGCTGTTTTTT.

CDR3 sequence reads: CAIKFLAGAAYEQYF. The CDR3 bases are TGTGCCATCAAGTTTCTAGCGGGAGCTGCCTACGAGCAGTACTTC. The V and J genes are TRBV10-3 and TRBJ2-7; 10 bases match TRBD2. This CDR3 spans 15 amino acids. CDR1 is ENHRY, CDR2 SYGVKD, per germline. The V segment lost 7 bases and the J segment 2 bases; nucleotides outside the gene matches: 8.

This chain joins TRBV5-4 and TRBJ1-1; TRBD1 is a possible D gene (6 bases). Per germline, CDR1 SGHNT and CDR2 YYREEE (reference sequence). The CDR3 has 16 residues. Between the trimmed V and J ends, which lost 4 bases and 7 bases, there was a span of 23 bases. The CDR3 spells CASSPGTGAPLFEAFF. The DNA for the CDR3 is TGTGCCAGCAGCCCTGGTACGGGGGCCCCCCTGTTTGAAGCTTTCTTT. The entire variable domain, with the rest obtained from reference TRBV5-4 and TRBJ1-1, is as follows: ETGVTQSPTHLIKTRGQQVTLRCSSQSGHNTVSWYQQALGQGPQFIFQYYREEENGRGNFPPRFSGLQFPNYSSELNVNALELDDSALYLCASSPGTGAPLFEAFFGQGTRLTVV.

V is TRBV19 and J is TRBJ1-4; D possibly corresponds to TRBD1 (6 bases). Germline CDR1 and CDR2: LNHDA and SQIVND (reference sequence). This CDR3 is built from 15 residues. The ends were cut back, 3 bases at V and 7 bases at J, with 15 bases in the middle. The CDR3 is CASSIFEQGGEKLFF. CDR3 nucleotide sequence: TGTGCCAGTAGTATCTTCGAACAGGGTGGTGAAAAACTGTTTTTT.

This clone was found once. CDR3 amino acids: CASSIRTGGKDQPQHF. The CDR3 DNA reads TGTGCCAGCAGTATTCGGACGGGAGGGAAAGATCAGCCCCAGCATTTT. The chain combines TRBV28 with TRBJ1-5; D is undetermined. Germline CDR1 MDHEN, CDR2 SYDVKM. The CDR3 is 16 amino acids. The ends were cut back, 5 bases at V and 5 bases at J, with 19 bases in the middle.

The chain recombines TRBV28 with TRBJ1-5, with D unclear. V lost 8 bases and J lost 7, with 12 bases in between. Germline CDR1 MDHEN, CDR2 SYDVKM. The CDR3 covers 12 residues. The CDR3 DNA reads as TGTGCCAGCTGCCTCTCTCTACAGCCCCAGCATTTT. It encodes CASCLSLQPQHF.

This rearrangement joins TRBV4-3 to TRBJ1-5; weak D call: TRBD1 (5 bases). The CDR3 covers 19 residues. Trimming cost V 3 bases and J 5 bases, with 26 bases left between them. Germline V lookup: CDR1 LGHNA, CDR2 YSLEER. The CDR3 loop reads CASSQRRGEGPGDYQPQHF. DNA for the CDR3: TGCGCCAGCAGCCAGCGCCGGGGGGAGGGCCCCGGGGACTATCAGCCCCAGCATTTT.

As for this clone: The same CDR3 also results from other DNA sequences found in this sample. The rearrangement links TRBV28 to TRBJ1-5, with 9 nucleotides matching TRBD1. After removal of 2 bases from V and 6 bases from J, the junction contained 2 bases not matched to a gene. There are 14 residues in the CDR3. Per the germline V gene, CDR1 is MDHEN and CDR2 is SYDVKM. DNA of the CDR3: TGTGCCAGCAGTTTAGGGACAGGGAGTCAGCCCCAGCATTTT. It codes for CASSLGTGSQPQHF.

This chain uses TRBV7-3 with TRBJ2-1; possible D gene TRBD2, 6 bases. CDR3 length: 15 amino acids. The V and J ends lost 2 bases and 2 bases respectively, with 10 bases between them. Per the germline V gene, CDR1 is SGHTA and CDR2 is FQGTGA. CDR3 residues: CASSLERAAYNEQFF. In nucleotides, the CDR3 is TGTGCCAGCAGCTTAGAGCGGGCTGCCTACAATGAGCAGTTCTTC.

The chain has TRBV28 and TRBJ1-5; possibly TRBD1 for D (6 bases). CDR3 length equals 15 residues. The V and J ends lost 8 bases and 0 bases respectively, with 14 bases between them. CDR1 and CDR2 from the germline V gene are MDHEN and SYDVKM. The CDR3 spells CASQDRYYSNQPQHF. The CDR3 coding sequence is TGTGCCAGCCAAGACAGGTACTATAGCAATCAGCCCCAGCATTTT.